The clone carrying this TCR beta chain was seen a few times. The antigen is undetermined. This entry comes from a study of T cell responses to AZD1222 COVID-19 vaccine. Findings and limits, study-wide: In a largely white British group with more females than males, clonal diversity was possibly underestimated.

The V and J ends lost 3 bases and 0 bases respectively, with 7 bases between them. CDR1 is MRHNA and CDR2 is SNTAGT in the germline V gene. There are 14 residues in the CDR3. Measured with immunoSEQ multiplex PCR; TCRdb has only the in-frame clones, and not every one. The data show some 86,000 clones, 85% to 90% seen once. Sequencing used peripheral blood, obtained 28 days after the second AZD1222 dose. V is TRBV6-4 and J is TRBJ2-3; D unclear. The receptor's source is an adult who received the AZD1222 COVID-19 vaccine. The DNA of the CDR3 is TGTGCCAGCAGTGAGGACGGGAGCACAGATACGCAGTATTTT. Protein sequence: CASSEDGSTDTQYF.